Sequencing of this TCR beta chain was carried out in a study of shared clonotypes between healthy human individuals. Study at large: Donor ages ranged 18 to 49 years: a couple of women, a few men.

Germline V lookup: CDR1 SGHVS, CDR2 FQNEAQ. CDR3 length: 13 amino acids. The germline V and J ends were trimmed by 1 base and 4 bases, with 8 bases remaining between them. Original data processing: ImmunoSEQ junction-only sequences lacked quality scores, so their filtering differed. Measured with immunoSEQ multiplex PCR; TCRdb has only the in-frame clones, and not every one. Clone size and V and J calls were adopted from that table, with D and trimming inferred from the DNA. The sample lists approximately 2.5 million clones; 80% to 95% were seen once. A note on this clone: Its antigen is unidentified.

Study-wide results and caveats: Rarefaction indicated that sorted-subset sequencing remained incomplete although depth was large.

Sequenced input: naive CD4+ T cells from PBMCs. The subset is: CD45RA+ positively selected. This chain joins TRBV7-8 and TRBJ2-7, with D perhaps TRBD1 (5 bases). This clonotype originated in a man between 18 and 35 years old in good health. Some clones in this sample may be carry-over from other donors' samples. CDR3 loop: CASSLEDSYEQYF. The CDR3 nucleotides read TGTGCCAGCAGCTTAGAAGACAGTTACGAGCAGTACTTC.